Presented here are 16 T cell receptor beta chains from one specimen sequenced in a study of T cell responses to AZD1222 COVID-19 vaccine. Some clones are missing from TCRdb's copy, which holds only in-frame ones; the method was immunoSEQ multiplex PCR. Of over 75,000 clones in the sample, roughly nine tenths are singletons; the top ten hold about 3%. Sequenced here: peripheral blood, sampled on day 0 of AZD1222 vaccination. The receptors shown here come from an adult in good health.

This chain links TRBV11-2 with TRBJ1-6, with unresolved D. This CDR3 is built from 13 residues. The ends were cut back, 0 bases at V and 8 bases at J, with 5 bases in the middle. The germline V gene encodes CDR1 SGHAT and CDR2 FQNNGV. For the CDR3, the DNA is TGTGCCAGCAGCTTAGAGCGGCATTCACCCCTCCACTTT. It translates to CASSLERHSPLHF.

The gene calls are TRBV2 and TRBJ1-3, with D unclear. The CDR3 runs to 13 residues. CDR1 and CDR2 (germline): SNHLY, FYNNEI. V lost 6 bases, J lost 4 bases, and 10 bases lay in between. This chain's CDR3 is CASRNHAGNTIYF. As DNA, the CDR3 is TGTGCCAGCAGAAACCACGCGGGAAACACCATATATTTT.

The genes are TRBV29-1 and TRBJ1-1; D unresolved. The V gene lost 7 bases and the J gene lost 3 bases, with 15 bases spanning the gap. From germline, CDR1 is SQVTM and CDR2 ANQGSEA. This CDR3 comprises 13 residues. This CDR3 reads CSAKDQLHTEAFF. The CDR3 coding sequence is TGCAGCGCGAAGGACCAATTACACACTGAAGCTTTCTTT.

This CDR3 is CASTSTGTNYGYTF. Here the CDR3 DNA reads TGTGCCAGCACATCGACAGGGACTAACTATGGCTACACCTTC. V and J are TRBV5-6 and TRBJ1-2, with 7 bases that match TRBD1. V lost 6 bases and J lost 0; bases outside the gene matches: 5. CDR1 is SGHDT, CDR2 YYEEEE, per germline. The CDR3 length is 14 residues.

In the case of this clone: A junction boundary mismatches the germline segment, possibly from a read error. CDR3 amino acids: CASREEHRRDNSPLHF. CDR3 coding DNA: TGTGCCAGCAGGGAAGAACATCGACGGGATAATTCACCCCTCCACTTT. The chain couples TRBV6-1 to TRBJ1-6; D is uncertain. This CDR3 region has 16 residues. Per germline, CDR1 MNHNS and CDR2 SASEGT.

V gene TRBV5-1 combines with J gene TRBJ1-4, with a tentative D call TRBD1 (5 bases). Germline V lookup: CDR1 SGHRS, CDR2 YFSETQ. The V end was cut by 1 base, the J end by 4 bases, with 11 bases between. The CDR3 covers 15 residues. CDR3 sequence reads: CASSLQGDGNEKLFF. Here the CDR3 DNA reads TGCGCCAGCAGCTTGCAAGGGGACGGTAATGAAAAACTGTTTTTT.

The V gene is TRBV4-1, the J gene TRBJ1-2, with D hard to call. The V end was cut by 0 bases, the J end by 7 bases, with 12 bases between. Germline CDR1 is MGHRA and CDR2 is YSYEKL. The CDR3 is 14 amino acids. CDR3: CASSQEVVGFGYTF. The CDR3 DNA reads TGCGCCAGCAGCCAAGAAGTGGTAGGGTTTGGCTACACCTTC.

The chain joins TRBV7-3 to TRBJ2-5, with D tentatively TRBD2 (6 bases). The CDR3 length is 14 residues. Trimming cost V 5 bases and J 5 bases, with 15 bases left between them. Germline CDR1 reads SGHTA; CDR2 reads FQGTGA. This CDR3 is CASSKSGESETQYF. The CDR3 DNA follows: TGTGCCAGCAGCAAATCGGGGGAATCGGAGACCCAGTACTTC.

This clone has just one count. This rearrangement joins TRBV5-1 to TRBJ2-7; D may correspond to TRBD1 or TRBD2 (5 bases each). This CDR3 spans 16 amino acids. V lost 0 bases to trimming and J lost 2 bases, with 15 bases between them. Germline V gene lookup returns CDR1 SGHRS and CDR2 YFSETQ. The CDR3 DNA sequence: TGCGCCAGCAGCTTGGCCTACCGGGGCCAGGCCTACGAGCAGTACTTC. Its protein product is CASSLAYRGQAYEQYF.

The CDR3 is CASSLPGTGDEAFF. As DNA, the CDR3 is TGCGCCAGCAGCTTGCCCGGGACAGGGGATGAGGCTTTCTTT. J is TRBJ1-1 and V is TRBV5-1, with TRBD1 identical over 10 bases. V was pared by 1 base and J by 11 bases, with 8 bases of the junction left unmatched. The germline CDR1 and CDR2 sequences are SGHRS and YFSETQ. This CDR3 has 14 amino acids.

In this sample, this clone turned up once. The chain combines TRBV4-2 with TRBJ2-7, with 10 bases fitting TRBD1. The CDR3 has 15 residues. V was clipped by 4 bases and J by 4 bases; unmatched bases: 7. CDR1 and CDR2 from the germline V gene are LGHNA and YNFKEQ. DNA of the CDR3: TGTGCCAGCAGCCCTGGGACAGGGGCTGAGTACGAGCAGTACTTC. This codes for CASSPGTGAEYEQYF.

The V and J genes are TRBV6-5 and TRBJ1-2; D is perhaps TRBD1 (6 bases). Looked up from germline, CDR1 is MNHEY and CDR2 is SVGAGI. V gave up 6 bases and J gave up 8 bases, with 16 bases separating them. The CDR3 contains 13 residues. The CDR3 protein is CASRTTGLGGYTF. CDR3 coding DNA: TGTGCCAGCAGAACCACAGGGCTAGGCGGCTACACCTTC.

A few counts support this clone. V usage is TRBV10-2 and J usage is TRBJ1-1, with TRBD1 matching over 7 bases. Germline V lookup: CDR1 WSHSY, CDR2 SAAADI. The length of the CDR3 is 14 residues. V dropped 6 bases and J dropped 5; count of bases not matched to a gene: 9. The CDR3 DNA sequence: TGCGCCAGCAGAAAAGGGGGCAGAGATACTGAAGCTTTCTTT. Protein: CASRKGGRDTEAFF.

Here the CDR3 DNA reads TGTGCCAGCAGCCCCACAGGGGAGGAAAAACTGTTTTTT. It yields the protein CASSPTGEEKLFF. The chain recombines TRBV7-9 with TRBJ1-4; 7 positions match TRBD1. The junction had 5 bases not matched to a gene; V was cut back by 5 bases and J by 8 bases. This CDR3 is 13 amino acids long. Germline loops: CDR1 SEHNR, CDR2 FQNEAQ (reference sequence).

The gene calls are TRBV6-1 and TRBJ2-1; D not certain. Trimming took 5 bases from V and 2 from J, leaving 7 bases between them. In germline, CDR1 is MNHNS, CDR2 SASEGT. The CDR3 is 13 residues long. In nucleotides, the CDR3 is TGTGCCAGCAGTCTTGGGACCTACAATGAGCAGTTCTTC. Translating it yields CASSLGTYNEQFF.

V is TRBV4-1 and J is TRBJ2-7; 8 bases agree with TRBD2. Trimming removed 4 bases from V and 2 bases from J; junction bases left unmatched: 10. Germline V gives CDR1 MGHRA, CDR2 YSYEKL. The CDR3 length is 16 residues. DNA of the CDR3: TGCGCCAGCAGCCGCCAACCCGGGGGGGACGCCTACGAGCAGTACTTC. It specifies CASSRQPGGDAYEQYF.